This TCR beta chain was observed in a study of T cell repertoires in cytomegalovirus infection (dated by TCRdb to between 2017 and 2020). For context, the study as a whole: Because public TCR beta signatures pointed to carriage of CMV infection together with the matching HLA type, the HLA type of each donor mattered for the analysis.

As concerns this clonotype: It has no known antigen specificity. Base qualities are not provided; no much larger clone lies one nucleotide away.

Data came from an Illumina HiSeq 1500. TCRdb handled the public reads itself, with Q25 trimming in fastp and clone calling in MiXCR, and kept productive beta chains. Rows with a matching CDR3 protein are joined into one entry that keeps the most common DNA and genes. The sample table lists 200,000 to 250,000 distinct CDR3 sequences, roughly 22% of them with a count of one. The ten largest clones capture 18% of the sample. Summary of the overall study and its limitations: The ex vivo response was dominated by HLA-C-restricted CMV-specific TCR beta clonotypes, and the single most frequent clonotype in two of eight donors was supplied by these HLA-C-restricted clonotypes. In both this cohort and an independent cohort of over 350 donors, the cumulative frequency of public TCR beta family members distinguished carriers of CMV infection plus the relevant HLA type.

The material sequenced was CD8+ T cells from PBMCs. The TCR originated in a human donor in good health (CMV status not recorded). Some clones in this sample may be carry-over from other donors' samples.

DNA sequence: TGCAGTGCTCTCACTGACAGGGTCTCCTCCTACGAGCAGTACTTC. Its coded protein is CSALTDRVSSYEQYF. The sequence joins TRBV20-1 to TRBJ2-7, and 7 junction bases match TRBD1. Its CDR3 holds 15 amino acids, cysteine through phenylalanine. Of all the DNA, just the CDR3 is kept, 45 bases in frame from base 1. The germline V gene (reference sequence) provides CDR1 DFQATT and CDR2 SNEGSKA. V is cut back by 5 bases and J by 0 bases, with 10 bases in the junction unmatched.